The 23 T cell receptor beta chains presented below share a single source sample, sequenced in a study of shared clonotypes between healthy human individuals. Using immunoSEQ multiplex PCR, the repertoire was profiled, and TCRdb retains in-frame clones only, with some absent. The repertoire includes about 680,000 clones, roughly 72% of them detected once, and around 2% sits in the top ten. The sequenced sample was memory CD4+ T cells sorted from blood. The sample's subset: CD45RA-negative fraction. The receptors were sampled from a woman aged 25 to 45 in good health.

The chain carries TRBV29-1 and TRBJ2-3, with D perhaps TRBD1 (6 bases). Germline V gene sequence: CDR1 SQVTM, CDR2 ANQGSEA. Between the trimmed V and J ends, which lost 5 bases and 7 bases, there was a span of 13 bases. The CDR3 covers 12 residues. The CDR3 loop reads CSVSPTGNTQYF. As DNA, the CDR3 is TGCAGCGTTAGCCCTACAGGGAATACGCAGTATTTT.

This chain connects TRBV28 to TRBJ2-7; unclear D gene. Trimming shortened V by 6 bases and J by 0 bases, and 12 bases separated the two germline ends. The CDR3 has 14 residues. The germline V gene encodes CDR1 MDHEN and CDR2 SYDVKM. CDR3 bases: TGTGCCAGCAGACCTGAACTGGCCTCCTACGAGCAGTACTTC. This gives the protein CASRPELASYEQYF.

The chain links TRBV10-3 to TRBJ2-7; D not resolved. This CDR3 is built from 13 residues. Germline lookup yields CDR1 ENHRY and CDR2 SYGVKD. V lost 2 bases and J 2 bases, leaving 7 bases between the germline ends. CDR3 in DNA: TGTGCCATCAGTGAGGTCAGCGCCTACGAGCAGTACTTC. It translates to CAISEVSAYEQYF.

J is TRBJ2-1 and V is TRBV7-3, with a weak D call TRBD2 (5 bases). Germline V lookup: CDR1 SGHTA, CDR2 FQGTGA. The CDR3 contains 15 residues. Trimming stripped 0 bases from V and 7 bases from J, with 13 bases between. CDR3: CASSLTGFEGNEQFF. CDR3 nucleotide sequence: TGTGCCAGCAGCTTAACGGGTTTTGAGGGAAATGAGCAGTTCTTC.

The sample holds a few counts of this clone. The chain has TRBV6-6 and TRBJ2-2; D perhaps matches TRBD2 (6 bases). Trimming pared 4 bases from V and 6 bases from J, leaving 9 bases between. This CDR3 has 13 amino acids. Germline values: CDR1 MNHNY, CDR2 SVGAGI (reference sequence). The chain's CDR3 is CASSFIAAGELFF. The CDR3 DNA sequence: TGTGCCAGCAGTTTCATAGCGGCCGGGGAGCTGTTTTTT.

In DNA form, the CDR3 reads TGTGCCAGCGGGGTCTCTAGCACAGATACGCAGTATTTT. Translated: CASGVSSTDTQYF. The V and J genes are TRBV6-1 and TRBJ2-3; D uncertain. The CDR3 extends over 13 amino acids. Trimming pared 8 bases from V and 0 bases from J, leaving 9 bases between. Germline V CDR1 and CDR2: MNHNS, SASEGT.

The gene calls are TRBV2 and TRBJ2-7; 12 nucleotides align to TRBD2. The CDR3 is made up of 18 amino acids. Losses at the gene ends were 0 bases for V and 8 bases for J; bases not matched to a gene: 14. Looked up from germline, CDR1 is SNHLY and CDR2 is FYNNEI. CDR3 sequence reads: CASSEAAPWGLAGGKQYF. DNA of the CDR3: TGTGCCAGCAGTGAAGCAGCCCCGTGGGGCCTAGCGGGAGGGAAGCAGTACTTC.

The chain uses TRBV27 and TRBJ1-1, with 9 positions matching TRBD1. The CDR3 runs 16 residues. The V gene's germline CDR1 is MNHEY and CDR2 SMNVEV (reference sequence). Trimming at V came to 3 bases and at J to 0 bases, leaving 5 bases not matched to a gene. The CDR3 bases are TGTGCCAGCAGTTTGGGGACAGGGAACATGAACACTGAAGCTTTCTTT. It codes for CASSLGTGNMNTEAFF.

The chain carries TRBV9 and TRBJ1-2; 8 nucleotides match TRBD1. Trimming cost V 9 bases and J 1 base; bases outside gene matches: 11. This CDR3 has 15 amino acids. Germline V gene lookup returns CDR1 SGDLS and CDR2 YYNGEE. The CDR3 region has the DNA TGTGCCACCCTCCAGAGGACAGGGTTTAACTATGGCTACACCTTC. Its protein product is CATLQRTGFNYGYTF.

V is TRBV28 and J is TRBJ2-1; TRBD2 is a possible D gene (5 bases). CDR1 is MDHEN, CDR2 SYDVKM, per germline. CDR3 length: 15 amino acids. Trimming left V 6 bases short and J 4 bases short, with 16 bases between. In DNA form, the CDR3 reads TGTGCCAGCAGGAACGGTCTAGCCAATTACAATGAGCAGTTCTTC. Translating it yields CASRNGLANYNEQFF.

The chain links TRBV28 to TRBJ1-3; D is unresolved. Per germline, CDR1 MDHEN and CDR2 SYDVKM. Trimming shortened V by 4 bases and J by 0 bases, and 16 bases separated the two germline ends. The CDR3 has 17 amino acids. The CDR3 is CASSSRTSLNSGNTIYF. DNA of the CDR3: TGTGCCAGCAGTTCCCGGACGTCCTTAAACTCTGGAAACACCATATATTTT.

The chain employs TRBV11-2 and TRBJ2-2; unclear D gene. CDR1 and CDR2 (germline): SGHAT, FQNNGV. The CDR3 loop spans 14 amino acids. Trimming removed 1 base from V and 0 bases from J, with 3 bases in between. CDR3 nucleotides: TGTGCCAGCAGCTTAGCATCGAACACCGGGGAGCTGTTTTTT. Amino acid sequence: CASSLASNTGELFF. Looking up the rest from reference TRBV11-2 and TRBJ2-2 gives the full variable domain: EAGVAQSPRYKIIEKRQSVAFWCNPISGHATLYWYQQILGQGPKLLIQFQNNGVVDDSQLPKDRFSAERLKGVDSTLKIQPAKLEDSAVYLCASSLASNTGELFFGEGSRLTVL.

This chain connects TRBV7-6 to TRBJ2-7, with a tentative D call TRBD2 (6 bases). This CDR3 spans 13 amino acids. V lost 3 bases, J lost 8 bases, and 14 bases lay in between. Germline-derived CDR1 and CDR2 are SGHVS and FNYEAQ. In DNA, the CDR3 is TGTGCCAGCAGCTTTACTAGCCTGGCCCAGCAGTACTTC. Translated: CASSFTSLAQQYF.

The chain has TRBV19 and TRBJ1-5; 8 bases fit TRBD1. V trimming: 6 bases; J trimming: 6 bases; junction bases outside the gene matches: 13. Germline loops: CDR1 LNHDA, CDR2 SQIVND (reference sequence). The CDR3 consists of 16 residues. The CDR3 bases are TGTGCCAGTAGAACTCAGGGACAGGTCGAAAGTCAGCCCCAGCATTTT. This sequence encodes CASRTQGQVESQPQHF. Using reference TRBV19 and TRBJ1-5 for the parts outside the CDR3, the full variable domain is DGGITQSPKYLFRKEGQNVTLSCEQNLNHDAMYWYRQDPGQGLRLIYYSQIVNDFQKGDIAEGYSVSREKKESFPLTVTSAQKNPTAFYLCASRTQGQVESQPQHFGDGTRLSIL.

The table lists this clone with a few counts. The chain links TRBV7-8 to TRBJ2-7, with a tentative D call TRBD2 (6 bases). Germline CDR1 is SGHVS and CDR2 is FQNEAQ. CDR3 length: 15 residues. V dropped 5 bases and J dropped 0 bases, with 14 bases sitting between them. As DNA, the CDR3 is TGTGCCAGCAGCCCGCATGGGAGGAGCTCCTACGAGCAGTACTTC. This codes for CASSPHGRSSYEQYF.

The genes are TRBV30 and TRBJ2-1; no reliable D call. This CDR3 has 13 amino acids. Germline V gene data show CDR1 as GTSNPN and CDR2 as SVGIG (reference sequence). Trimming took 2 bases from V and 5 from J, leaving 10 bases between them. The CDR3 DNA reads TGTGCCTGGAGTTTCGGGCGAGACAATGAGCAGTTCTTC. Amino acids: CAWSFGRDNEQFF.

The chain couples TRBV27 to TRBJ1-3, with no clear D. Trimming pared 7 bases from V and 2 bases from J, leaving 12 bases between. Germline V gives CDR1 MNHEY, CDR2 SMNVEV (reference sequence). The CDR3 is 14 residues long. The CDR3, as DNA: TGTGCCAGCACCCCTGGGAGGGCTGGAAACACCATATATTTT. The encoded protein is CASTPGRAGNTIYF.

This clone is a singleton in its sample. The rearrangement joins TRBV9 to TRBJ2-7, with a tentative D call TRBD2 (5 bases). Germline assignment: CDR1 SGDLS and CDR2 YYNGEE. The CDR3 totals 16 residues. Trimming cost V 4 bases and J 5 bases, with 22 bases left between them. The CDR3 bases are TGTGCCAGCAGCCCTCCCTTACCGCCCCCGCGGGACGAGCAGTACTTC. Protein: CASSPPLPPPRDEQYF.

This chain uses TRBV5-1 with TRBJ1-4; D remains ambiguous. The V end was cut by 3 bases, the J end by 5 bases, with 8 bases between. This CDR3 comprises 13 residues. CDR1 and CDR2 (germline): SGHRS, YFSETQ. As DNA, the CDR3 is TGCGCCAGCAGCTCGGGAGGGAATGAAAAACTGTTTTTT. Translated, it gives CASSSGGNEKLFF. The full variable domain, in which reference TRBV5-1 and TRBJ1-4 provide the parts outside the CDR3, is KAGVTQTPRYLIKTRGQQVTLSCSPISGHRSVSWYQQTPGQGLQFLFEYFSETQRNKGNFPGRFSGRQFSNSRSEMNVSTLELGDSALYLCASSSGGNEKLFFGSGTQLSVL.

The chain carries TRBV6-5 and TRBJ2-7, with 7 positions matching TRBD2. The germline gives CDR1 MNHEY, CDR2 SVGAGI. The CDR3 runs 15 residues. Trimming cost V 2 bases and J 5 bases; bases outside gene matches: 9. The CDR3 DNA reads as TGTGCCAGCAGTTACCACCTGGGGGGGGTCGACGAGCAGTACTTC. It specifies CASSYHLGGVDEQYF.

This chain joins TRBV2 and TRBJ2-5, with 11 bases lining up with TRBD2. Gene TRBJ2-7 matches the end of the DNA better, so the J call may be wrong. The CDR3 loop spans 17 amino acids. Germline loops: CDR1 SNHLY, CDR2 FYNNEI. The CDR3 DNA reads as TGTGCCAGCAGCCCCTGGGGGGTAGCGGGAGGGCTGGGCGAGCAGTACTTC. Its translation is CASSPWGVAGGLGEQYF.

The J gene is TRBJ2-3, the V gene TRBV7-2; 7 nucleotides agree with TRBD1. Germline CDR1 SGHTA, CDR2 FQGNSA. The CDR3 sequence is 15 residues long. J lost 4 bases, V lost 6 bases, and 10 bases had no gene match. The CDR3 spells CASRRDSRLADTQYF. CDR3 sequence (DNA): TGTGCCAGCAGGAGGGACAGCCGGCTGGCAGATACGCAGTATTTT.

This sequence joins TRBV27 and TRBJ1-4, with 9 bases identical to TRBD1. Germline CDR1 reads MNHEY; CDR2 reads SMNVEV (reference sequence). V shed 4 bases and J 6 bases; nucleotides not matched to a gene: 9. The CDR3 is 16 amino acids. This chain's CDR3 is CASSWGGGTGYEKLFF. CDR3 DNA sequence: TGTGCCAGCAGTTGGGGTGGGGGGACAGGGTATGAAAAACTGTTTTTT.